This T cell receptor beta chain was recovered during a study of control samples from healthy donors and cancer patients. This CDR3 is built from 14 residues. The germline V gene has CDR1 ENHRY and CDR2 SYGVKD. V lost 3 bases and J 4 bases, leaving 12 bases between the germline ends. This clone came up a few times. Assay used: immunoSEQ multiplex PCR; TCRdb lists only in-frame clones, some missing. The sample yields about 98,000 clones, 79% seen once. Specimen: blood. V usage is TRBV10-3 and J usage is TRBJ1-2, with D unclear. The receptor comes from a woman in her twenties or thirties in good health. CDR3 in DNA: TGTGCCATCAGTGATTCCGCGGATTTCTATGGCTACACCTTC. Protein sequence: CAISDSADFYGYTF.